This TCR beta chain emerged from a study of shared clonotypes between healthy human individuals. Study-level background: Donors, aged 18 to 49, were a couple of women and a few men.

In the authors' methods: Junction-only immunoSEQ data arrived without quality scores, meaning filtering differed. The table came from immunoSEQ multiplex PCR; TCRdb's copy has only in-frame clones and leaves some out. The V and J calls and clone size are taken from that table; D and trimming were inferred from the DNA. The repertoire has millions of clones, approximately 93% of them found once; the top ten carry under 0.45%. This clone was counted once. Each of the donors was a healthy adult who was HIV-negative and had not had a recent acute infection or vaccination. Negatively enriched CD4+ T cells were divided by CD45RA into naive and memory. The CDR3 is 12 amino acids. Germline V gives CDR1 MGHDK, CDR2 SYGVNS. V lost 6 bases, J lost 2 bases, and 7 bases lay in between.

The specimen was naive CD4+ T cells from PBMCs. Described subset: CD45RA+ positively selected. The clonotype originates from a man aged 18 to 35 in good health. Some clones in this sample may be carry-over from other donors' samples. The chain is built from TRBV25-1 and TRBJ1-2; D is perhaps TRBD1 (6 bases). CDR3 sequence (DNA): TGTGCCAGCAGGGACAGCAACTATGGCTACACCTTC. It translates to CASRDSNYGYTF.